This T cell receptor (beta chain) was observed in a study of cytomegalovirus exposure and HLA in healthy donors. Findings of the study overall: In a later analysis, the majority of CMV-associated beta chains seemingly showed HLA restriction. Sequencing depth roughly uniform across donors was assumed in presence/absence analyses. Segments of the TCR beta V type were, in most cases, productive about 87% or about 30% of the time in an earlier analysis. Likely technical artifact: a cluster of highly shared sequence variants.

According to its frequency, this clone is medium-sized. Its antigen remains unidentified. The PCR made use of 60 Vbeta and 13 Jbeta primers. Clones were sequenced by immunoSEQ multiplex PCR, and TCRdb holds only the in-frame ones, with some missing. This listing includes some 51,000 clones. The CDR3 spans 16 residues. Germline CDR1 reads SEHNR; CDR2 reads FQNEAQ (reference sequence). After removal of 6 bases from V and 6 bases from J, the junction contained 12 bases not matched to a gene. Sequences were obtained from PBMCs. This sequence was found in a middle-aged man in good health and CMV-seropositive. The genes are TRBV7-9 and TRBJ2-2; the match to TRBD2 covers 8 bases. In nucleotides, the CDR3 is TGTGCCAGCAGTCAACAGAGAGGGACTAGTCCCGGGGAGCTGTTTTTT. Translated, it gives CASSQQRGTSPGELFF.